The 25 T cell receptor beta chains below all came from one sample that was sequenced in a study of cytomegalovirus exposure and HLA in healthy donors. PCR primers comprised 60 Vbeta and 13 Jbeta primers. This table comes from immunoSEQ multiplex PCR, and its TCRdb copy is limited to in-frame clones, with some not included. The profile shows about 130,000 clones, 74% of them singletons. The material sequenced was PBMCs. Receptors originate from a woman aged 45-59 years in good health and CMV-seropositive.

CDR3 in amino acids: CASSASGRNQPQHF. The CDR3 DNA sequence: TGTGCCAGCAGCGCGTCAGGAAGGAATCAGCCCCAGCATTTT. This chain connects TRBV6-5 to TRBJ1-5; D gene uncertain. In germline, CDR1 is MNHEY, CDR2 SVGAGI. Trimming removed 6 bases at V and 4 bases at J, with 13 bases between. The CDR3 sequence is 14 residues long.

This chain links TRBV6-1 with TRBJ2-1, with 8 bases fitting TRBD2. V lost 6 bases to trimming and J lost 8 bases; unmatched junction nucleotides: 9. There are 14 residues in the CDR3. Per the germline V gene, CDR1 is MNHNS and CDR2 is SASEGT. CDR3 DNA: TGTGCCAGCAGACAAGTAGCGGGGAGCGATGAGCAGTTCTTC. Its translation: CASRQVAGSDEQFF.

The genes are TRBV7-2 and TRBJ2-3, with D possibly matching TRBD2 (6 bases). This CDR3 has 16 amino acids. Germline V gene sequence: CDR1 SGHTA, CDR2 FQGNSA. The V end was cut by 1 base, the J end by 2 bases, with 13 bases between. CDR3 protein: CASSLVPAGHTDTQYF. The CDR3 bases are TGTGCCAGCAGCTTAGTCCCGGCGGGGCACACAGATACGCAGTATTTT.

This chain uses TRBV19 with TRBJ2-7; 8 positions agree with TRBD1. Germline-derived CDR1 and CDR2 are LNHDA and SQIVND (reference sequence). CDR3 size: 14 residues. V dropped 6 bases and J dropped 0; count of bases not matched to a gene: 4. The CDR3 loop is CASRRTGRSYEQYF. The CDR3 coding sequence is TGTGCCAGTAGACGGACAGGGCGCTCCTACGAGCAGTACTTC.

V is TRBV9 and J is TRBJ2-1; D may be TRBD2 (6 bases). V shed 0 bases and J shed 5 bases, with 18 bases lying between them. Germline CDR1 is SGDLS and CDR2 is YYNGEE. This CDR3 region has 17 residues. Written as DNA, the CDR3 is TGTGCCAGCAGCGTAGGGGTGGGACTCACGCCCAACAATGAGCAGTTCTTC. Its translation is CASSVGVGLTPNNEQFF.

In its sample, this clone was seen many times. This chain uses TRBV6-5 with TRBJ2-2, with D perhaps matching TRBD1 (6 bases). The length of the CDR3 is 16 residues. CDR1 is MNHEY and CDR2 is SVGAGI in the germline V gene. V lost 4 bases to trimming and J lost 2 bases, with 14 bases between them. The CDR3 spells CASSSNDRRNTGELFF. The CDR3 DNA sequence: TGTGCCAGCAGTTCCAACGACAGGAGAAACACCGGGGAGCTGTTTTTT.

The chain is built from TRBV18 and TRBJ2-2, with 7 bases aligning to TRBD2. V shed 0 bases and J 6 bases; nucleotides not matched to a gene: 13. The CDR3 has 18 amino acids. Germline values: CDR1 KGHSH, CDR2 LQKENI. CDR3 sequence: CASSPPGRGLSGPGELFF. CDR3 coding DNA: TGTGCCAGCTCACCACCGGGTCGGGGACTATCAGGCCCCGGGGAGCTGTTTTTT.

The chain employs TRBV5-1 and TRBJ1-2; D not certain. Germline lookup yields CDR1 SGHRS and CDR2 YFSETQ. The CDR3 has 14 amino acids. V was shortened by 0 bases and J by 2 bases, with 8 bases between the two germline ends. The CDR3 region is CASSLEGGNYGYTF. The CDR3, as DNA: TGCGCCAGCAGCTTGGAGGGCGGGAACTATGGCTACACCTTC.

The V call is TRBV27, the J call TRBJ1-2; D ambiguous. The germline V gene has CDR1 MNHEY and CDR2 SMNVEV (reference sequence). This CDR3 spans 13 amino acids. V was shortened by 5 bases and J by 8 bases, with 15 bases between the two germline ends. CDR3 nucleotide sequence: TGTGCCAGCAGTCCGACCCTCGCGGGCGGCTACACCTTC. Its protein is CASSPTLAGGYTF.

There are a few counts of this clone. The chain's CDR3 is CATSRESLRGQGGELFF. In nucleotides, the CDR3 is TGTGCCACCAGCAGAGAGTCGTTGAGGGGGCAGGGCGGGGAGCTGTTTTTT. The V gene is TRBV15, the J gene TRBJ2-2; 7 bases map to TRBD1. V dropped 0 bases and J dropped 7; count of bases not matched to a gene: 11. CDR1 is LNHNV and CDR2 is YYDKDF in the germline V gene (reference sequence). This CDR3 contains 17 residues.

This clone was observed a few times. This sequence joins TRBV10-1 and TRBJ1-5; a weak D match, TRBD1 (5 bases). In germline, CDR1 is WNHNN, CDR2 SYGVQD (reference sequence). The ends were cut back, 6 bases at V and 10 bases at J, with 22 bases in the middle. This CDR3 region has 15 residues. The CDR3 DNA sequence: TGCGCCAGCAGGAAAGGGCAGCCTGGGGCTTGCCCCCAGCATTTT. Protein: CASRKGQPGACPQHF.

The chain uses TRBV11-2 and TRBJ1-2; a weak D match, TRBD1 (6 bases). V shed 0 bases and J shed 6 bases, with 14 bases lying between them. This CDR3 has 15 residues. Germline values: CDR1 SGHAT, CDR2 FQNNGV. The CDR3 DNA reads TGTGCCAGCAGCTTAGATCTTTGGGGGCGCGATGGCTACACCTTC. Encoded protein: CASSLDLWGRDGYTF.

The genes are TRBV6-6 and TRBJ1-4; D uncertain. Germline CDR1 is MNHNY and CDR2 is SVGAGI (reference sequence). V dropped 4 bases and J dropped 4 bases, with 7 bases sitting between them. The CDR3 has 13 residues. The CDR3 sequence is CASSWEFNEKLFF. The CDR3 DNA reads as TGTGCCAGCAGTTGGGAGTTTAATGAAAAACTGTTTTTT.

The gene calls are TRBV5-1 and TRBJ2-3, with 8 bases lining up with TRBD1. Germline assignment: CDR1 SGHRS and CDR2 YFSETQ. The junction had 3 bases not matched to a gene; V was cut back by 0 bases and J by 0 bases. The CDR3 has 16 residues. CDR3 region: CASSLGTGSSTDTQYF. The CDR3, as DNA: TGCGCCAGCAGCTTGGGGACAGGGTCTAGCACAGATACGCAGTATTTT. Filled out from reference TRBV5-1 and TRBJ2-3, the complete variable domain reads KAGVTQTPRYLIKTRGQQVTLSCSPISGHRSVSWYQQTPGQGLQFLFEYFSETQRNKGNFPGRFSGRQFSNSRSEMNVSTLELGDSALYLCASSLGTGSSTDTQYFGPGTRLTVL.

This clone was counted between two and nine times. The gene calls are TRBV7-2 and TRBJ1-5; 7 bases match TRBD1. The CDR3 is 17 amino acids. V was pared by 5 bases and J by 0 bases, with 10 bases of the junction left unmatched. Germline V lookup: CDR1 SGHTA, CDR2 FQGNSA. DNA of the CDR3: TGTGCCAGCAGCCCCAGGGGGTCTTCCTATAGCAATCAGCCCCAGCATTTT. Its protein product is CASSPRGSSYSNQPQHF.

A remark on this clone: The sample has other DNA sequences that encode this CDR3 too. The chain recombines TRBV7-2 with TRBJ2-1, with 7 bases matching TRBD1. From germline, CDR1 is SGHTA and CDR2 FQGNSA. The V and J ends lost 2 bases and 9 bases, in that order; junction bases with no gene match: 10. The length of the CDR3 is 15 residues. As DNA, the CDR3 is TGTGCCAGCAGCTTAATGCAGGGGGTACGCTCTGAGCAGTTCTTC. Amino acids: CASSLMQGVRSEQFF.

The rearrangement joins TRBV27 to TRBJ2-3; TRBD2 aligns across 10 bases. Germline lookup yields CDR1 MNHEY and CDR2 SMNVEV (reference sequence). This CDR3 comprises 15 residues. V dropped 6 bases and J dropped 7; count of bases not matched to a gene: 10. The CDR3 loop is CASRPDLAGAYTQYF. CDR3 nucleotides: TGTGCCAGCAGACCCGACCTAGCGGGGGCCTATACGCAGTATTTT.

CDR3 bases: TGTGCCAGCAGCTTAGGTAGGGGCGACTATGGCTACACCTTC. It specifies CASSLGRGDYGYTF. This chain joins TRBV7-9 and TRBJ1-2; D may be TRBD1 (5 bases). V lost 1 base, J lost 3 bases, and 9 bases lay in between. This CDR3 has 14 residues. Germline values: CDR1 SEHNR, CDR2 FQNEAQ (reference sequence). The variable domain in full, with the rest retrieved from reference TRBV7-9 and TRBJ1-2, is DTGVSQNPRHKITKRGQNVTFRCDPISEHNRLYWYRQTLGQGPEFLTYFQNEAQLEKSRLLSDRFSAERPKGSFSTLEIQRTEQGDSAMYLCASSLGRGDYGYTFGSGTRLTVV.

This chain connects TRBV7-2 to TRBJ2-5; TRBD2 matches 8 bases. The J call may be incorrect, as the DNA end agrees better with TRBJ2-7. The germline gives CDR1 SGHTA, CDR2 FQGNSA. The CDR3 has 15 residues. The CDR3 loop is CASSSQLGTSYEQYF. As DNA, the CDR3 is TGTGCCAGCAGCTCCCAACTGGGGACTAGCTACGAGCAGTACTTC.

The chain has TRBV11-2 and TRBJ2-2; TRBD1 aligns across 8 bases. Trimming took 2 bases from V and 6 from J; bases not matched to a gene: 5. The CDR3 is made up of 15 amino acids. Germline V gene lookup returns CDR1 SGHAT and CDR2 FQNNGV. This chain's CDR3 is CASSLFRTGPGELFF. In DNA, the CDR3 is TGTGCCAGCAGCTTATTTCGGACAGGGCCCGGGGAGCTGTTTTTT.

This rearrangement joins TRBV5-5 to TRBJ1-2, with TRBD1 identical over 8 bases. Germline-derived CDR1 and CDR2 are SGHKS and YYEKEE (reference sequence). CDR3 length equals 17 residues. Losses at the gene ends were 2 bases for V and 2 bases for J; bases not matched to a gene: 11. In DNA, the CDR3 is TGTGCCAGCAGCTTCCAACCATTGACAGGGGCAAACTATGGCTACACCTTC. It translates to CASSFQPLTGANYGYTF. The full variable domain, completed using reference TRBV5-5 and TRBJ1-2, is DAGVTQSPTHLIKTRGQQVTLRCSPISGHKSVSWYQQVLGQGPQFIFQYYEKEERGRGNFPDRFSARQFPNYSSELNVNALLLGDSALYLCASSFQPLTGANYGYTFGSGTRLTVV.

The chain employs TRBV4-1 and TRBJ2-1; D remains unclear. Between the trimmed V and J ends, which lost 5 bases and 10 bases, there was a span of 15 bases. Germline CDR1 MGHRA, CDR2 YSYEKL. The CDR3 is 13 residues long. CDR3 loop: CASSVRWAWEQFF. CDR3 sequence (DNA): TGCGCCAGCAGCGTACGATGGGCGTGGGAGCAGTTCTTC.

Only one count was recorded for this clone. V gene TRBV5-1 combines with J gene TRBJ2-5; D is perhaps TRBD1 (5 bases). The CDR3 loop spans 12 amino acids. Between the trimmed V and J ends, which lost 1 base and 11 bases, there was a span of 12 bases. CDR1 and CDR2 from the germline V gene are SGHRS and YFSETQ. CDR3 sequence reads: CASSLQGLEQYF. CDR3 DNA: TGCGCCAGCAGCTTGCAGGGCTTGGAGCAGTACTTC.

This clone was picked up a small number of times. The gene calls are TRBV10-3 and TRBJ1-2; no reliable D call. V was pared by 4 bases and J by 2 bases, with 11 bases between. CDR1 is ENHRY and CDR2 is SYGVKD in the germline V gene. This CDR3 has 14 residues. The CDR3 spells CAISALPINYGYTF. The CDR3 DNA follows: TGTGCCATCAGTGCTCTCCCTATAAACTATGGCTACACCTTC.

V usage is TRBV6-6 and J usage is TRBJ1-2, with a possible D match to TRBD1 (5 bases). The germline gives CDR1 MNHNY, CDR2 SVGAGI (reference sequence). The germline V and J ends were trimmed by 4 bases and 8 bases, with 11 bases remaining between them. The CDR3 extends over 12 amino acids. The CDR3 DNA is TGTGCCAGCAGTTTAGGGGCGCAGGGCTACACCTTC. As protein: CASSLGAQGYTF.